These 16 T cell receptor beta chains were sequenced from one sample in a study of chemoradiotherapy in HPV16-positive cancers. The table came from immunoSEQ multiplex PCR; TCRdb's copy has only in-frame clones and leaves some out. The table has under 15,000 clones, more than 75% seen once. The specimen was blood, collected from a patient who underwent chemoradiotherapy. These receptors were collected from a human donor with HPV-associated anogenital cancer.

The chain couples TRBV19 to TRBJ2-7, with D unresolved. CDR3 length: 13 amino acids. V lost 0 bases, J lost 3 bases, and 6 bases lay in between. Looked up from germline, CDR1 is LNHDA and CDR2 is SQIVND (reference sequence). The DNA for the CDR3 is TGTGCCAGTAGTATAGAAGACCACTACGAGCAGTACTTC. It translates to CASSIEDHYEQYF. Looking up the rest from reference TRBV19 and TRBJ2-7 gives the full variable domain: DGGITQSPKYLFRKEGQNVTLSCEQNLNHDAMYWYRQDPGQGLRLIYYSQIVNDFQKGDIAEGYSVSREKKESFPLTVTSAQKNPTAFYLCASSIEDHYEQYFGPGTRLTVT.

The CDR3 region has the DNA TGTGCCTGGAGTCGAGGGGGAGAAGGGGGGACCATATATTTT. Protein sequence: CAWSRGGEGGTIYF. V gene TRBV30 combines with J gene TRBJ1-3; maybe TRBD1 (6 bases). Per the germline V gene, CDR1 is GTSNPN and CDR2 is SVGIG (reference sequence). The length of the CDR3 is 14 residues. V was clipped by 2 bases and J by 10 bases, with 18 bases between them.

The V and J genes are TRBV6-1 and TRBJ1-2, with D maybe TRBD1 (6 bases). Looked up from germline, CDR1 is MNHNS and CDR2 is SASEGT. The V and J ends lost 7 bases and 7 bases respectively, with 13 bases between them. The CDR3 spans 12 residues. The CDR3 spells CASNFETGGYTF. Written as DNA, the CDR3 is TGTGCCAGCAATTTTGAGACAGGTGGCTACACCTTC.

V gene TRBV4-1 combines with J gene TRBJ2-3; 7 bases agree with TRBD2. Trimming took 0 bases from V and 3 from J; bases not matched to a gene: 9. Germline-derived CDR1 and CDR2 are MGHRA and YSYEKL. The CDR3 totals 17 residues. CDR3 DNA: TGCGCCAGCAGCCAAGATGGGGGGGGGTCCGGGACAGATACGCAGTATTTT. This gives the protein CASSQDGGGSGTDTQYF.

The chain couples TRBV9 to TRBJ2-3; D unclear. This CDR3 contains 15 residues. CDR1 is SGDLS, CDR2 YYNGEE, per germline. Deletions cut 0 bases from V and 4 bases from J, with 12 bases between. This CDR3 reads CASSVGVGIPDTQYF. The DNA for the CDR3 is TGTGCCAGCAGCGTAGGAGTGGGGATCCCAGATACGCAGTATTTT.

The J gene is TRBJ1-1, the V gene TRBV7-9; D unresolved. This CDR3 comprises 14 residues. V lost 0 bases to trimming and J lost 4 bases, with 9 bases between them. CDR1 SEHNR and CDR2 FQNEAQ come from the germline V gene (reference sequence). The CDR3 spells CASSLADGPTEAFF. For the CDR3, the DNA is TGTGCCAGCAGCTTAGCGGACGGGCCCACTGAAGCTTTCTTT. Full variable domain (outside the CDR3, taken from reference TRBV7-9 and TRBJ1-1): DTGVSQNPRHKITKRGQNVTFRCDPISEHNRLYWYRQTLGQGPEFLTYFQNEAQLEKSRLLSDRFSAERPKGSFSTLEIQRTEQGDSAMYLCASSLADGPTEAFFGQGTRLTVV.

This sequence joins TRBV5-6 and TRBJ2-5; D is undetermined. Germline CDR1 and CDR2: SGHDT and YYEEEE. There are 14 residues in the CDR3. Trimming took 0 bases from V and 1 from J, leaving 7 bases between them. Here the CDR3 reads CASSLEGFQETQYF. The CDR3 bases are TGTGCCAGCAGCTTGGAGGGATTCCAAGAGACCCAGTACTTC.

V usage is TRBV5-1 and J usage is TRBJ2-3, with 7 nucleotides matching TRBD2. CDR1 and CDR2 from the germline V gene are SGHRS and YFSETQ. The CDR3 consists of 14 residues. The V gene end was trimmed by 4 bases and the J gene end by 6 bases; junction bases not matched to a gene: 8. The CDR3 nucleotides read TGCGCCAGCAGCCCGAGGAGGGAGGGGGATACGCAGTATTTT. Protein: CASSPRREGDTQYF.

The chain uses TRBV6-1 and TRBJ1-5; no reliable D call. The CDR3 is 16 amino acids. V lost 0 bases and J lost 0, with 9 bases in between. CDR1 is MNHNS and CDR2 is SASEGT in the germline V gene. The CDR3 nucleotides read TGTGCCAGCAGTGAAGCGCAGAGATATAGCAATCAGCCCCAGCATTTT. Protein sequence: CASSEAQRYSNQPQHF.

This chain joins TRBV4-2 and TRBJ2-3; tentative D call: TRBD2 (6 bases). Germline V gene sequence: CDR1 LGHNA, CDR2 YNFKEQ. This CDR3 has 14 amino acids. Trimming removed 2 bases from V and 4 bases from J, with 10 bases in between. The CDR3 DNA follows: TGTGCCAGCAGCCAAAGGGACTTCCCAGATACGCAGTATTTT. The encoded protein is CASSQRDFPDTQYF.

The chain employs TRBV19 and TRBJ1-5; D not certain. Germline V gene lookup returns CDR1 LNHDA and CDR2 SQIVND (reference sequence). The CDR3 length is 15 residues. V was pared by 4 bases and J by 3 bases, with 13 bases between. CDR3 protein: CASSNLEEDNQPQHF. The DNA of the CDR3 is TGTGCCAGTAGTAATTTGGAGGAGGACAATCAGCCCCAGCATTTT.

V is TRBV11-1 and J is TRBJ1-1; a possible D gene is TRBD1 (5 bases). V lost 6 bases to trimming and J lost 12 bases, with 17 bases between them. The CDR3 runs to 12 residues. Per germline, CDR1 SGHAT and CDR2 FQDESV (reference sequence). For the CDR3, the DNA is TGTGCCAGCAGTATGCCGCGGGGCGAAACTTTCTTT. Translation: CASSMPRGETFF. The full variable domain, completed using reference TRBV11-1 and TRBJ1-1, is EAEVAQSPRYKITEKSQAVAFWCDPISGHATLYWYRQILGQGPELLVQFQDESVVDDSQLPKDRFSAERLKGVDSTLKIQPAELGDSAMYLCASSMPRGETFFGQGTRLTVV.

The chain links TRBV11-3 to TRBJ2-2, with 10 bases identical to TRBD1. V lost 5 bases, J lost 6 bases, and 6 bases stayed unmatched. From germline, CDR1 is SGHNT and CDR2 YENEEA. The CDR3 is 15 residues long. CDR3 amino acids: CASSPRTGGSGELFF. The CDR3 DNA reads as TGTGCCAGCAGCCCCCGGACAGGGGGGTCCGGGGAGCTGTTTTTT. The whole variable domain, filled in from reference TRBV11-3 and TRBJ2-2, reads EAGVVQSPRYKIIEKKQPVAFWCNPISGHNTLYWYLQNLGQGPELLIRYENEEAVDDSQLPKDRFSAERLKGVDSTLKIQPAELGDSAVYLCASSPRTGGSGELFFGEGSRLTVL.

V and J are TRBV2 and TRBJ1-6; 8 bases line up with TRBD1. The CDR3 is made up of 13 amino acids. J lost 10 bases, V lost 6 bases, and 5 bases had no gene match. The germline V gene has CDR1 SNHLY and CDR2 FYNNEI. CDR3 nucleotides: TGTGCCAGCAGGGACAGGGAAGGGTCACCCCTCCACTTT. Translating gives CASRDREGSPLHF.

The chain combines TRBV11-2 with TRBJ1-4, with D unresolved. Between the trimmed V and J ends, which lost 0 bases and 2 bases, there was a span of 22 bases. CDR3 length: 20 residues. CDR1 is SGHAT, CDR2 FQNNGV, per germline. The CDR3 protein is CASSLEGLLIGRRTNEKLFF. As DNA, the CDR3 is TGTGCCAGCAGCTTAGAAGGCCTTTTGATAGGACGACGGACTAATGAAAAACTGTTTTTT.

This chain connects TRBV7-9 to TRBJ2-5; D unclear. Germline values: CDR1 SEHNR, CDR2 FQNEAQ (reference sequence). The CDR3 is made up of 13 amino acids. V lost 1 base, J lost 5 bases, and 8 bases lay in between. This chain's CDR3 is CASSLVESETQYF. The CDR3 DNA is TGTGCCAGCAGCTTAGTGGAGTCGGAGACCCAGTACTTC.